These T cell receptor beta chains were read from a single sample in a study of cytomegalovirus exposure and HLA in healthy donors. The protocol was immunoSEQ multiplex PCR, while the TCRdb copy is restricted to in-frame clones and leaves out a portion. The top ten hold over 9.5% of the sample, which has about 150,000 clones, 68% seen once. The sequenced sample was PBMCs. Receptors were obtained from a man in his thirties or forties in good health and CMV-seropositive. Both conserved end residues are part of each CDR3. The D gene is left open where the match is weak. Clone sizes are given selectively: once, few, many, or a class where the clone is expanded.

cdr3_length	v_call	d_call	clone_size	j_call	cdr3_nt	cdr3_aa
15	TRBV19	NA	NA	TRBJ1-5	TGTGCCAGTAGTACAAGGGCCAGGGACAATCAGCCCCAGCATTTT	CASSTRARDNQPQHF
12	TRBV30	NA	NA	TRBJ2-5	TGTGCCACCCAACCTAACCAAGAGACCCAGTACTTC	CATQPNQETQYF
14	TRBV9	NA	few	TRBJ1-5	TGTGCCAGCAGCCCGACATGGAACGATCAGCCCCAGCATTTT	CASSPTWNDQPQHF
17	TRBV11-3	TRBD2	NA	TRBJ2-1	TGTGCCAGCAGCCCCGGGCCAGCGGGGAACTCCTACAATGAGCAGTTCTTC	CASSPGPAGNSYNEQFF
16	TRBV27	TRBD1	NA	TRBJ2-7	TGTGCCAGCAGTCGGGACCCAGGGGGAGTAATCTACGAGCAGTACTTC	CASSRDPGGVIYEQYF
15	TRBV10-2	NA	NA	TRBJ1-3	TGCGCCAGCAGTGATCCGGGTATGTCTGGAAACACCATATATTTT	CASSDPGMSGNTIYF
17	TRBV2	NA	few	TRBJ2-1	TGTGCCAGCAGTGAACTTCTACCGACATACTCCTACAATGAGCAGTTCTTC	CASSELLPTYSYNEQFF
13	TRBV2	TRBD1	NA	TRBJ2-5	TGTGCCAGCAGTGAAGAGTGGTCGGACAGGCCGTACTTC	CASSEEWSDRPYF
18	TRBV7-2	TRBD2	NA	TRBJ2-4	TGTGCCAGCGCTAAGCTCCGGGAGGGATCGGTAGCCAAAAACATTCAGTACTTC	CASAKLREGSVAKNIQYF
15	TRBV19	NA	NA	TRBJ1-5	TGTGCCAGTAGTCGAGACCGGGCTGGGGCTCAGCCCCAGCATTTT	CASSRDRAGAQPQHF
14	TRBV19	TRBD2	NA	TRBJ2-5	TGTGCCAGTAGTATCAGGCGGGAGATGGAGACCCAGTACTTC	CASSIRREMETQYF
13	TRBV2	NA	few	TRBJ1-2	TGTGCCAGCAGGATGCAGGGGAACTATGGCTACACCTTC	CASRMQGNYGYTF
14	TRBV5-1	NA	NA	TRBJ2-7	TGCGCCAGCAGCTTGTCCAGGGTTCTCGACGAGCAGTACTTC	CASSLSRVLDEQYF
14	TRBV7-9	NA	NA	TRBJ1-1	TGTGCCAGCAGCTTAGAAGGTGGACTGACTGAAGCTTTCTTT	CASSLEGGLTEAFF
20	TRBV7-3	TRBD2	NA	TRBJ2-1	TGTGCCAGCAGCCATAGAGTGGGACTAGCGGGAGGAAGCTCCTACAATGAGCAGTTCTTC	CASSHRVGLAGGSSYNEQFF
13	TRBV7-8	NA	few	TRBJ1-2	TGTGCCAGCAGCAACGGGTATGGCTATGGCTACACCTTC	CASSNGYGYGYTF
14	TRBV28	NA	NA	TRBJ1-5	TGTGCCAGCAGTTTTGGGAGTAGCAATCAGCCCCAGCATTTT	CASSFGSSNQPQHF
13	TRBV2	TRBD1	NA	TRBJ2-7	TGTGCCAATACCGGGACAGGATCCTACGAGCAGTACTTC	CANTGTGSYEQYF
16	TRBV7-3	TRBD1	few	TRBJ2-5	TGTGCCAGCAGCTTAAAGGGACAGGGTTGGAAGGAGACCCAGTACTTC	CASSLKGQGWKETQYF
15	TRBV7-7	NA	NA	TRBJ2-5	TGTGCTAGCAGCCCTACTAATACTAGGCAAGAGACCCAGTACTTC	CASSPTNTRQETQYF
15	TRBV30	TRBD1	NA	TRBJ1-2	TGTGCCTGGAAAGAGGAAGGGGGCGCGAGGCGGGGCTACACCTTC	CAWKEEGGARRGYTF
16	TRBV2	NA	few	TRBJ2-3	TGTGCCAGCGGGGACTTCCTTCTCTCTAACACAGATACGCAGTATTTT	CASGDFLLSNTDTQYF
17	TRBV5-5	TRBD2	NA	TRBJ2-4	TGTGCCAGCAGCTTGGCCACTAGCGGATCTGCCAAAAACATTCAGTACTTC	CASSLATSGSAKNIQYF
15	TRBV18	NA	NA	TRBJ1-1	TGTGCCAGCTCAGTCCTTAATCGGGGTGACACTGAAGCTTTCTTT	CASSVLNRGDTEAFF
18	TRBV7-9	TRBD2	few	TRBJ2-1	TGTGCCAGCAGCTCCACCTACGCGGGACTAGCAGCGTACAATGAGCAGTTCTTC	CASSSTYAGLAAYNEQFF
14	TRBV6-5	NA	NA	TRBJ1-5	TGTGCCAGCAGTGACAGGCCCCTGGGTCAGCCCCAGCATTTT	CASSDRPLGQPQHF
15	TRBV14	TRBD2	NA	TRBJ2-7	TGTGCCAGCAGCCTGGTAGCGGGGAGCTCCTACGAGCAGTACTTC	CASSLVAGSSYEQYF
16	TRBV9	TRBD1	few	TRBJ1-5	TGTGCCAGCAGCCCCGGACAGGGGAACTTCAATCAGCCCCAGCATTTT	CASSPGQGNFNQPQHF
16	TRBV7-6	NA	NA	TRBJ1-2	TGTGCCAGCAGCTTAGGGGCAGGTGGTGGGAACTATGGCTACACCTTC	CASSLGAGGGNYGYTF
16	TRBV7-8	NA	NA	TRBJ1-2	TGTGCCAGCAGCTTAGCGAGGGGAGGACACCTCTATGGCTACACCTTC	CASSLARGGHLYGYTF
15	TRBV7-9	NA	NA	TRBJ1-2	TGTGCCAGCAGCTTAGGAAATTCGGGAACCTATGGCTACACCTTC	CASSLGNSGTYGYTF
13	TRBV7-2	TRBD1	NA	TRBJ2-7	TGTGCCAGCACTGTCTACAGGGGCTACGAGCAGTACTTC	CASTVYRGYEQYF
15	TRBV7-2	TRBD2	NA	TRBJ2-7	TGTGCCAGCAGCTCCTGGGCGGGAGCCCCCTACGAGCAGTACTTC	CASSSWAGAPYEQYF
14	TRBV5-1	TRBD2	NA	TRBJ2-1	TGCGCCAGCAGCGCGGGGACTAGCGTAAATGAGCAGTTCTTC	CASSAGTSVNEQFF
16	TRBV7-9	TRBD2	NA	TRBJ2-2	TGTGCCAGCTACCCTTGGGGGGGAGCGAACACCGGGGAGCTGTTTTTT	CASYPWGGANTGELFF